These 8 T cell receptor beta chains originate from one sample sequenced in a study of cytomegalovirus exposure and HLA in healthy donors. The PCR used 60 Vbeta and 13 Jbeta primers. Clones were sequenced by immunoSEQ multiplex PCR, and TCRdb holds only the in-frame ones, with some missing. The sample contains about 130,000 clones, about 80% of which appear only once. The sample consisted of PBMCs. Receptor source: a boy between 2 and 15 years old in good health and CMV-seronegative.

The V and J genes are TRBV11-3 and TRBJ2-1, with TRBD2 as a possible D gene (6 bases). V was cut by 5 bases and J by 4 bases, with 15 bases left in between. This CDR3 is 15 amino acids long. Germline CDR1 and CDR2: SGHNT and YENEEA. The CDR3 bases are TGTGCCAGCAGCCAGACCGGGAGACGGTACAATGAGCAGTTCTTC. It encodes CASSQTGRRYNEQFF.

The rearrangement uses TRBV6-5 and TRBJ1-1; no clear D. The germline gives CDR1 MNHEY, CDR2 SVGAGI. Trimming cost V 7 bases and J 5 bases, with 8 bases left between them. This CDR3 contains 11 residues. The CDR3 bases are TGTGCCAGCACCCGAGGGACTGAAGCTTTCTTT. It translates to CASTRGTEAFF.

The J gene is TRBJ1-1, the V gene TRBV30; D is possibly TRBD1 (5 bases). The germline gives CDR1 GTSNPN, CDR2 SVGIG (reference sequence). The CDR3 consists of 14 residues. V gave up 0 bases and J gave up 4 bases, with 12 bases separating them. CDR3 protein: CAWSVVWGGTEAFF. In nucleotides, the CDR3 is TGTGCCTGGAGTGTAGTATGGGGGGGCACTGAAGCTTTCTTT.

This chain links TRBV7-2 with TRBJ2-1; 8 bases map to TRBD2. The CDR3 consists of 15 residues. Trimming at V came to 5 bases and at J to 8 bases, leaving 11 bases not matched to a gene. Germline values: CDR1 SGHTA, CDR2 FQGNSA. DNA of the CDR3: TGTGCCAGCAGCATGACTAGCGCGGGGATAGATGAGCAGTTCTTC. Translation: CASSMTSAGIDEQFF.

This rearrangement joins TRBV18 to TRBJ1-1; 7 bases match TRBD1. CDR1 is KGHSH, CDR2 LQKENI, per germline. V lost 3 bases, J lost 1 base, and 5 bases stayed unmatched. This CDR3 comprises 15 residues. The CDR3 region has the DNA TGTGCCAGCTCACCCCCGAACAGGGGGAACACTGAAGCTTTCTTT. It yields the protein CASSPPNRGNTEAFF.

The chain is built from TRBV9 and TRBJ1-2; D gene unclear. The CDR3 covers 14 residues. V dropped 0 bases and J dropped 7 bases, with 13 bases sitting between them. CDR1 is SGDLS, CDR2 YYNGEE, per germline. In DNA, the CDR3 is TGTGCCAGCAGCGTAGTCGGCGGGAGCGGTGGCTACACCTTC. Its protein product is CASSVVGGSGGYTF.

The chain couples TRBV5-6 to TRBJ1-2; D is possibly TRBD1 (6 bases). Germline CDR1 reads SGHDT; CDR2 reads YYEEEE. Trimming took off 0 bases at V and 4 bases at J, with 13 bases between the two ends. This CDR3 contains 15 residues. The CDR3 is CASSLAGTGPYGYTF. The CDR3 DNA reads TGTGCCAGCAGCTTGGCCGGTACAGGGCCCTATGGCTACACCTTC.

The genes are TRBV5-4 and TRBJ2-1; D gene ambiguous. Trimming removed 3 bases at V and 6 bases at J, with 16 bases between. The CDR3 loop spans 15 amino acids. Germline-derived CDR1 and CDR2 are SGHNT and YYREEE (reference sequence). Here the CDR3 reads CASSSDPTGPNEQFF. The CDR3 DNA is TGTGCCAGCAGCTCCGACCCGACGGGTCCCAATGAGCAGTTCTTC.